The 9 T cell receptor beta chains below come from one sample, sequenced in a study of identical twins. A single record per CDR3 protein comes from TCRdb applying MiXCR to the 5' RACE reads. The table lists about 700,000 distinct CDR3 sequences, around 6.1% of them singletons. Input material: naive T cells sorted from blood. The receptor set was obtained from a man aged 18 to 30 in good health.

In its sample, this clonotype was seen many times. This sequence joins TRBV10-3 and TRBJ1-4; D possibly corresponds to TRBD1 (5 bases). CDR1 ENHRY and CDR2 SYGVKD come from the germline V gene. V was clipped by 11 bases and J by 0 bases, with 19 bases between them. The CDR3 sequence is 16 residues long. In DNA form, the CDR3 reads TGTGCCTCGGCGGGGGGTCCCCCAACAACTAATGAAAAACTGTTTTTT. This translates into CASAGGPPTTNEKLFF.

This clonotype was observed a handful of times. The rearrangement uses TRBV12-3 or TRBV12-4 and TRBJ1-1, with D maybe TRBD1 (6 bases). The CDR3 contains 16 residues. Trimming stripped 3 bases from V and 7 bases from J, with 21 bases between. CDR3 loop: CASSFMGGAYFGEAFF. CDR3 bases: TGTGCCAGCAGTTTCATGGGGGGGGCTTATTTTGGTGAAGCTTTCTTT.

Only a few counts were recorded for this clonotype. This chain joins TRBV18 and TRBJ1-1, with a weak D call TRBD1 (6 bases). Germline V gives CDR1 KGHSH, CDR2 LQKENI. This CDR3 spans 15 amino acids. V shed 2 bases and J shed 0 bases, with 10 bases lying between them. The CDR3 DNA sequence: TGTGCCAGCTCACCAGTTGGGGGCATGAACACTGAAGCTTTCTTT. The encoded protein is CASSPVGGMNTEAFF.

In this sample, this clonotype turned up a few times. The chain employs TRBV20-1 and TRBJ2-5; the D gene is possibly TRBD2 (6 bases). V was cut by 5 bases and J by 5 bases, with 15 bases left in between. CDR3 length equals 13 residues. CDR1 and CDR2 from the germline V gene are DFQATT and SNEGSKA (reference sequence). CDR3 in DNA: TGCAGTGCTTCAGCGGGTCCCCCTGAGACCCAGTACTTC. As protein: CSASAGPPETQYF.

This clonotype was recorded at least ten times. The CDR3: CASSLLAGTISNEQFF. The CDR3 coding sequence is TGTGCCAGCAGCCTGCTAGCGGGAACAATCTCAAATGAGCAGTTCTTC. The chain couples TRBV7-6 to TRBJ2-1, with 9 bases aligning to TRBD2. The V segment lost 5 bases and the J segment 7 bases; nucleotides outside the gene matches: 12. The CDR3 is 16 residues long. Germline V lookup: CDR1 SGHVS, CDR2 FNYEAQ.

This clonotype was recorded many times. The V call is TRBV12-3 or TRBV12-4, the J call TRBJ1-4, with D possibly being TRBD1 (5 bases). The V and J ends lost 5 bases and 7 bases respectively, with 17 bases between them. This CDR3 has 15 residues. The CDR3 DNA follows: TGTGCCAGCAGTCCAAGGAGGGGCCTGGGTGAAAAACTGTTTTTT. The encoded protein is CASSPRRGLGEKLFF.

This clonotype was detected many times. The chain recombines TRBV20-1 with TRBJ1-2; weak D call: TRBD1 (6 bases). The CDR3 spans 13 residues. V lost 4 bases to trimming and J lost 3 bases, with 12 bases between them. CDR1 and CDR2 from the germline V gene are DFQATT and SNEGSKA (reference sequence). The CDR3 reads CSAITGTDYGYTF. DNA for the CDR3: TGCAGTGCTATTACAGGGACGGACTATGGCTACACCTTC.

This clonotype was seen at least ten times. This chain links TRBV24-1 with TRBJ2-5, with 11 bases matching TRBD2. The V gene end was trimmed by 4 bases and the J gene end by 9 bases; junction bases not matched to a gene: 12. This CDR3 region has 16 residues. Germline assignment: CDR1 KGHDR and CDR2 SFDVKD. CDR3 protein: CATSEPGTSGSGAQYF. The CDR3 bases are TGTGCCACCAGTGAGCCCGGGACTAGCGGTTCGGGGGCCCAGTACTTC.

There are many counts of this clonotype. The chain combines TRBV10-3 with TRBJ2-5; D gene ambiguous. Germline CDR1 is ENHRY and CDR2 is SYGVKD. Trimming cost V 0 bases and J 5 bases, with 1 base left between them. This CDR3 has 11 residues. In DNA, the CDR3 is TGTGCCATCAGTGAGTCCGAGACCCAGTACTTC. Protein sequence: CAISESETQYF.